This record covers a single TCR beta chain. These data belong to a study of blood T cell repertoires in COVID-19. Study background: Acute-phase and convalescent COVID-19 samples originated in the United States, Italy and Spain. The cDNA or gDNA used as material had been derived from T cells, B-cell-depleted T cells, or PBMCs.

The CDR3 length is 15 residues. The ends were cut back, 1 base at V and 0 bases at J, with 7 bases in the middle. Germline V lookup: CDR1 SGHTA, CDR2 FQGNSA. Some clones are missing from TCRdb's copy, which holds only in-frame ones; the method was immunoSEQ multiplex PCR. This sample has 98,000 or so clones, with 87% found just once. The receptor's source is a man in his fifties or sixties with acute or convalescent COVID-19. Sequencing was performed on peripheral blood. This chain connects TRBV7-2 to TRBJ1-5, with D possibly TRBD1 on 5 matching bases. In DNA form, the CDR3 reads TGTGCCAGCAGCTTAGAGGGACTTAGCAATCAGCCCCAGCATTTT. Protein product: CASSLEGLSNQPQHF.